Described below is a single T cell receptor beta chain sequence and its context. Antigen: not known. Indicated time point: newly diagnosed, previously untreated cHL patient sample. Magnetic negative selection of thawed PBMCs yielded the CD8+ T cells. A comparison was provided by newly diagnosed, untreated classical Hodgkin lymphoma PBMCs. Assay: immunoSEQ multiplex PCR; the TCRdb copy retains only in-frame clones and omits some. The data show about 9,300 clones, 75% to 95% seen once. Germline V gene sequence: CDR1 MNHEY, CDR2 SVGAGI. This CDR3 is 14 amino acids long. The V and J ends lost 8 bases and 6 bases, in that order; junction bases with no gene match: 10. These data come from a study of PD-1 blockade in classical Hodgkin lymphoma. Study-level results: Whatever underlies the repertoire differences (possibly disease activity or prior therapy) remains undefined. The study reported lower baseline TCR diversity in newly diagnosed patients than in healthy donors.

The V and J genes are TRBV6-5 and TRBJ1-1, with 9 nucleotides matching TRBD1. Material: CD8+ T cells from blood. This TCR came from a human donor with classical Hodgkin lymphoma. This chain's CDR3 is CASSRDRVSAEAFF. The CDR3 bases are TGTGCCAGCTCCCGGGACAGGGTTTCTGCTGAAGCTTTCTTT.